These T cell receptor beta chains were read from a single sample in a study of shared clonotypes between healthy human individuals. Clones were sequenced by immunoSEQ multiplex PCR, and TCRdb holds only the in-frame ones, with some missing. In the table there are about 2.3 million clones, 85% to 95% of which are singletons. The sequenced sample consisted of naive CD4+ T cells from PBMCs. The receptor set was obtained from a young man in good health. Some clones in this sample may be carry-over from other donors' samples. Both conserved end residues are part of each CDR3. A D gene is named only where the DNA matches it firmly. Where a row states a size, it is once, few, many or the class of an expanded clone; other rows omit it.

clone size,V gene,J gene,D gene,CDR3 DNA,CDR3 protein
once,TRBV30,TRBJ2-7,NA,TGTGCCTGGCGTCAAAATGGGGCGGGGACCTCCTACGAGCAGTACTTC,CAWRQNGAGTSYEQYF
NA,TRBV5-1,TRBJ2-5,TRBD2,TGCGCCAGCAGCTTGGTGGCGGGAGGGCCTTCAGAGACCCAGTACTTC,CASSLVAGGPSETQYF
NA,TRBV6-1,TRBJ2-7,NA,TGTGCCAGCAGTGGCCGGGGGACGATGAACCGTTACGAGCAGTACTTC,CASSGRGTMNRYEQYF
NA,TRBV18,TRBJ2-7,TRBD2,TGTGCCAGCTCACCACTGCCCCAAGTAGCGGGAGGAACCTACGAGCAGTACTTC,CASSPLPQVAGGTYEQYF
NA,TRBV5-1,TRBJ1-1,NA,TGCGCCAGCACCCTCTCCGGGACGTTGAACACTGAAGCTTTCTTT,CASTLSGTLNTEAFF
few,TRBV2,TRBJ1-5,NA,TGTGCCAGCAGCGAAAGACAGACCCGGCAGCCCCAGCATTTT,CASSERQTRQPQHF
NA,TRBV19,TRBJ1-1,TRBD1,TGTGCCAGTAGTATTTCTTCGGGCAGGGGGCTACTAAGGAACACTGAAGCTTTCTTT,CASSISSGRGLLRNTEAFF
NA,TRBV7-8,TRBJ2-5,TRBD2,TGTGCCAGCAGCTCCCGATCTTCCACGTCTAGCGGGAGGGTTGAGACCCAGTACTTC,CASSSRSSTSSGRVETQYF
NA,TRBV2,TRBJ1-4,NA,TGTGCCAGCAGGCAAGTAGGAGAAAAACTGTTTTTT,CASRQVGEKLFF
NA,TRBV27,TRBJ2-3,NA,TGTGCCAGCAGTTTACAGGGGGGGGATACGCAGTATTTT,CASSLQGGDTQYF
NA,TRBV6-1,TRBJ2-3,NA,TGTGCCAGCAGTTGGGACACAGATACACAGTATTTT,CASSWDTDTQYF
NA,TRBV28,TRBJ2-7,TRBD1,TGTGCCACCTACCCGGGACAGGCCCTCTCCTACGAGCAGTACTTC,CATYPGQALSYEQYF
NA,TRBV11-1,TRBJ2-5,NA,TGTGCCAGCAGCTTAGTCATACCGGGAGTTGGGGAGACCCAGTACTTC,CASSLVIPGVGETQYF
NA,TRBV29-1,TRBJ2-1,TRBD2,TGCAGCGTTCAACCCTACGGGAGGGCCTACAATGAGCAGTTCTTC,CSVQPYGRAYNEQFF
NA,TRBV7-9,TRBJ2-7,NA,TGTGCCAGCAGCCAAACATCCTACGAGCAGTACTTC,CASSQTSYEQYF
NA,TRBV28,TRBJ2-2,NA,TGTGCGGTACAGGGAGCCGTTTACACCGGGGAGCTGTTTTTT,CAVQGAVYTGELFF
NA,TRBV28,TRBJ2-5,NA,TGTGCCTGCGTAGGGGAAGAGACCCAGTACTTC,CACVGEETQYF
NA,TRBV5-1,TRBJ1-6,NA,TGCGCCAGCAGCTATAATTCACCCCTCCACTTT,CASSYNSPLHF
NA,TRBV5-4,TRBJ1-2,NA,TGTGCCAGCAGCTTGGACGTGAACTATGGCTACACCTTC,CASSLDVNYGYTF
once,TRBV4-2,TRBJ2-5,TRBD2,TGTGCCAGCAGCCTTAGCGGGGCTCAAGGGACCCAGTACTTC,CASSLSGAQGTQYF
NA,TRBV4-1,TRBJ2-1,TRBD2,TGCGCCAGCAGCTTGCAACCACCCCAAGCGGGAGTAGCGCAGTTCTTC,CASSLQPPQAGVAQFF
NA,TRBV4-3,TRBJ2-7,TRBD2,TGCGCCAGCAGCCAAGATCTAAAGCGGGACGGTAATGAGCAGTACTTC,CASSQDLKRDGNEQYF
once,TRBV10-3,TRBJ1-3,TRBD1,TGTGCCATCAGGGGGACAGGGGGAAACACCATATATTTT,CAIRGTGGNTIYF
NA,TRBV2,TRBJ2-2,NA,TGTGCCAGCAGGGTCGAACAGGGCGCCGGGGAGCTGTTTTTT,CASRVEQGAGELFF
NA,TRBV7-9,TRBJ2-7,TRBD1,TGTGCCAGCAGACCAAGAATGGACAGGGTCACCTCCTACGAGCAGTACTTC,CASRPRMDRVTSYEQYF
NA,TRBV10-3,TRBJ2-3,NA,TGTGCCATCAGTGACGTTGGCGATACGCAGTATTTT,CAISDVGDTQYF
NA,TRBV30,TRBJ1-5,NA,TGTGCCTGGAGGCGAGGAGACAATCAGCCCCAGCATTTT,CAWRRGDNQPQHF
NA,TRBV19,TRBJ1-2,NA,TGTGCCAGTAGTATAATGGCCTATGGCTACACCTTC,CASSIMAYGYTF
NA,TRBV20-1,TRBJ2-7,NA,TGCAGTGCTAGACAGTACGAGCAGTACTTC,CSARQYEQYF
once,TRBV11-2,TRBJ2-1,NA,TGTGCCAGCAGCGCCTCTGCCTCCGCCAAAAAGGGGAATGAGCAGTTCTTC,CASSASASAKKGNEQFF
once,TRBV30,TRBJ2-4,TRBD1,TGTGCCTGGAGACATGGACAGGGACACGGAGGGGGTATAGCCAAAAACATTCAGTACTTC,CAWRHGQGHGGGIAKNIQYF